This T cell receptor beta chain was captured by sequencing in a study of low-dose radiotherapy and immunotherapy resistance in tumors. CDR1 and CDR2 (germline): DFQATT, SNEGSKA (reference sequence). The CDR3 contains 14 residues. Trimming at V came to 5 bases and at J to 3 bases, leaving 7 bases not matched to a gene. Amplification of TCRs used a constant-region primer and V-primer adapter for about 18 PCR cycles. Amplification (by in vitro transcription) was performed on isolated mRNA. TCRdb redid the calling of the reads with MiXCR, one entry per CDR3 protein. This sample yields about 50,000 distinct CDR3 sequences, of which approximately 12% are seen a single time; about 6.2% belongs to the top ten. Time point meaning: before trial treatment. Low-dose radiotherapy, low-dose cyclophosphamide, aspirin, ipilimumab and nivolumab were all given to the donors. This clonotype was detected many times.

Specimen: PBMCs, collected before treatment. The genes are TRBV20-1 and TRBJ1-2; 9 bases match TRBD1. This TCR was recovered from a female donor with ovarian cancer. The CDR3 spells CSASTDRGDYGYTF. The CDR3 DNA sequence: TGCAGTGCTTCCACGGACAGGGGAGACTATGGCTACACCTTC.